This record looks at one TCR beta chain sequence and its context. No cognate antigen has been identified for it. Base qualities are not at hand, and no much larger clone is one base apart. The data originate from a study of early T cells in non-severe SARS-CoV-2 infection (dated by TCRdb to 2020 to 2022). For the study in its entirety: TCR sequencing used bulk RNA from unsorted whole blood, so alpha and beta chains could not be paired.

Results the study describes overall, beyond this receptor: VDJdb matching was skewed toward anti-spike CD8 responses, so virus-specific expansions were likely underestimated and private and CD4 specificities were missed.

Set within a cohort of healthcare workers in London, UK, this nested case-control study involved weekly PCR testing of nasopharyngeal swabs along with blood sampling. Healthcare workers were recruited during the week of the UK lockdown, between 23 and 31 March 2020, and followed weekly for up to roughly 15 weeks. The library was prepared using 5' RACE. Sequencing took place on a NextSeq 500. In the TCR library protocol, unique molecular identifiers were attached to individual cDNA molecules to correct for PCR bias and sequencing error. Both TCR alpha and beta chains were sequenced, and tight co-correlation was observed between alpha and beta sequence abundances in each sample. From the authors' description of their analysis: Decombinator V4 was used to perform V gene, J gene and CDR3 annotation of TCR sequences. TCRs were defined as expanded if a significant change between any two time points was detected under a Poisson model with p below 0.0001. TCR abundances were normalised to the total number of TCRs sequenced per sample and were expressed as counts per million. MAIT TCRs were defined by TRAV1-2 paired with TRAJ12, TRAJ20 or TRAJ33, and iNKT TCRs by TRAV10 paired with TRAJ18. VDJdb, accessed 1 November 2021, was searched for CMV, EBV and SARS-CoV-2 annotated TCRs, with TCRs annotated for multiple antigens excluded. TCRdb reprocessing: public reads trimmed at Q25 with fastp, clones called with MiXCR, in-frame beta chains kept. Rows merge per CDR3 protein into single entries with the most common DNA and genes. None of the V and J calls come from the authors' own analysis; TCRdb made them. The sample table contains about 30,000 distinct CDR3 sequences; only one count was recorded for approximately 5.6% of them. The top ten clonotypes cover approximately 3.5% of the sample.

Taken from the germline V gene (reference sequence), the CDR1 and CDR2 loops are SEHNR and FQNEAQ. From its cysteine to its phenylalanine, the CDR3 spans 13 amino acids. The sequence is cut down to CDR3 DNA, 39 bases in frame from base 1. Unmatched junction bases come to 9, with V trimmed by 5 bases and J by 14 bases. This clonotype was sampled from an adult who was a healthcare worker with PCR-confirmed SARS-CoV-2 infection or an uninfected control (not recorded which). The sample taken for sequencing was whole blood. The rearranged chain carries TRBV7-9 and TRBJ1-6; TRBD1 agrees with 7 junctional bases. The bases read TGTGCCAGCAGCCGAAATACAGGGGAGACCCTCCACTTT. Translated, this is CASSRNTGETLHF. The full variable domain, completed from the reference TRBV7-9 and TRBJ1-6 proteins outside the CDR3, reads DTGVSQNPRHKITKRGQNVTFRCDPISEHNRLYWYRQTLGQGPEFLTYFQNEAQLEKSRLLSDRFSAERPKGSFSTLEIQRTEQGDSAMYLCASSRNTGETLHFGNGTRLTVT.